Each of the 30 T cell receptor beta chains below was sequenced from the same sample in a study of Ad26.COV2.S vaccination and SARS-CoV-2 variants. Libraries were prepared by immunoSEQ multiplex PCR; TCRdb keeps only in-frame clonotypes and omits some of them. The table includes some 500,000 clones, about 91% detected once. Treatment indicated: around 19 received Ad26.COV2.S at low or high dose, single or two shots; roughly five received placebo; per-sample allocation not given. The samples date from day 63 after the first vaccine or placebo injection. Sequences were derived from peripheral blood, sampled in a trial of Ad26.COV2.S vaccine versus placebo. Receptor source: a person between 18 and 59 years old who received the Ad26.COV2.S COVID-19 vaccine or a placebo.

The CDR3, as DNA: TGTGCCAGCAGCGTTTTTACCTCTGGGGAGACCCAGTACTTC. Protein: CASSVFTSGETQYF. V gene TRBV9 combines with J gene TRBJ2-5; D is unclear. The CDR3 spans 14 residues. The V gene lost 2 bases and the J gene lost 5 bases, with 13 bases spanning the gap. Looked up from germline, CDR1 is SGDLS and CDR2 is YYNGEE.

This chain connects TRBV10-3 to TRBJ1-5; D call uncertain. The CDR3 spans 15 residues. CDR1 is ENHRY, CDR2 SYGVKD, per germline. Deletions cut 0 bases from V and 0 bases from J, with 6 bases between. The CDR3 region has the DNA TGTGCCATCAGTGAGTCACGGAATAGCAATCAGCCCCAGCATTTT. Amino acid sequence: CAISESRNSNQPQHF.

The chain joins TRBV7-2 to TRBJ2-1; unclear D gene. The V end lost 1 base, the J end lost 7 bases, and 8 bases lay between the germline ends. The CDR3 covers 13 residues. The germline V gene has CDR1 SGHTA and CDR2 FQGNSA. The CDR3 loop is CASSLVLLNEQFF. CDR3 sequence (DNA): TGTGCCAGCAGCTTAGTTCTACTGAATGAGCAGTTCTTC.

V is TRBV25-1 and J is TRBJ1-1, with 7 bases aligning to TRBD1. V trimming: 8 bases; J trimming: 3 bases; junction bases outside the gene matches: 12. Germline V gene sequence: CDR1 MGHDK, CDR2 SYGVNS. The length of the CDR3 is 15 residues. CDR3 in amino acids: CASSNTGAGDTEAFF. The DNA for the CDR3 is TGTGCCAGCTCGAACACAGGGGCCGGGGACACTGAAGCTTTCTTT.

This chain connects TRBV7-2 to TRBJ1-5; D ambiguous. V was cut by 5 bases and J by 0 bases, with 14 bases left in between. CDR1 and CDR2 from the germline V gene are SGHTA and FQGNSA. The CDR3 consists of 16 residues. The chain's CDR3 is CASSLGVGNSNQPQHF. DNA for the CDR3: TGTGCCAGCAGCCTCGGTGTTGGGAATAGCAATCAGCCCCAGCATTTT. The full variable domain, completed using reference TRBV7-2 and TRBJ1-5, is GAGVSQSPSNKVTEKGKDVELRCDPISGHTALYWYRQSLGQGLEFLIYFQGNSAPDKSGLPSDRFSAERTGGSVSTLTIQRTQQEDSAVYLCASSLGVGNSNQPQHFGDGTRLSIL.

The CDR3 DNA is TGCGCCAGCAGCTTGGCCGGGGTCAGCTATGGCTACACCTTC. This codes for CASSLAGVSYGYTF. The chain joins TRBV5-1 to TRBJ1-2; D uncertain. Trimming stripped 0 bases from V and 4 bases from J, with 10 bases between. CDR1 is SGHRS, CDR2 YFSETQ, per germline. The CDR3 spans 14 residues.

J is TRBJ2-5 and V is TRBV7-6; D may be TRBD1 or TRBD2 (5 bases each). CDR3 size: 17 residues. V gave up 6 bases and J gave up 5 bases, with 25 bases separating them. CDR1 SGHVS and CDR2 FNYEAQ come from the germline V gene. The CDR3: CASSPAVLGGSEETQYF. The CDR3 DNA sequence: TGTGCCAGCAGTCCCGCTGTTCTTGGGGGTTCGGAGGAGACCCAGTACTTC.

This chain joins TRBV11-3 and TRBJ2-7; D gene unclear. Between the trimmed V and J ends, which lost 2 bases and 0 bases, there was a span of 5 bases. Per germline, CDR1 SGHNT and CDR2 YENEEA. CDR3 length: 13 amino acids. For the CDR3, the DNA is TGTGCCAGCAGCTTACGAGACTCCTACGAGCAGTACGTC. Its protein is CASSLRDSYEQYV.

J is TRBJ2-2 and V is TRBV3-1 (or the pseudogene TRBV3-2), with D possibly being TRBD2 (6 bases). The V gene's germline CDR1 is LGHDT and CDR2 YNNKEL (reference sequence). V gave up 3 bases and J gave up 5 bases, with 16 bases separating them. The CDR3 spans 16 residues. The CDR3 DNA is TGTGCCAGCAGCCATCACGGGAGTGGGAAAACCGGGGAGCTGTTTTTT. Its translation: CASSHHGSGKTGELFF.

This clone was seen a single time. The V and J genes are TRBV30 and TRBJ2-1; 7 bases agree with TRBD2. CDR1 and CDR2 (germline): GTSNPN, SVGIG (reference sequence). The length of the CDR3 is 14 residues. The V segment lost 3 bases and the J segment 5 bases; nucleotides outside the gene matches: 7. The CDR3: CAWSGGDYHNEQFF. The CDR3 bases are TGTGCCTGGAGCGGAGGGGACTACCACAATGAGCAGTTCTTC.

About this clone itself: Other DNA variants within this sample encode the same CDR3. The chain joins TRBV7-9 to TRBJ1-2, with a possible D match to TRBD1 (5 bases). From germline, CDR1 is SEHNR and CDR2 FQNEAQ (reference sequence). V was trimmed by 5 bases and J by 8 bases, leaving 12 bases between them. This CDR3 has 12 residues. The CDR3 nucleotides are TGTGCCAGCAGCCGTACAGGATCCGGCTACACCTTC. The encoded protein is CASSRTGSGYTF.

V and J are TRBV18 and TRBJ2-1; D not certain. Germline V gene sequence: CDR1 KGHSH, CDR2 LQKENI. With 2 bases removed from V and 0 bases from J, the gap between germline ends came to 11 bases. This CDR3 is built from 16 residues. DNA for the CDR3: TGTGCCAGCTCACCAATGGCCTCCCGCTCCTACAATGAGCAGTTCTTC. It is translated as CASSPMASRSYNEQFF.

This sequence joins TRBV28 and TRBJ2-3; the match to TRBD1 covers 9 bases. CDR3 length: 16 amino acids. Germline lookup yields CDR1 MDHEN and CDR2 SYDVKM. V was pared by 5 bases and J by 4 bases, with 10 bases of the junction left unmatched. CDR3 sequence (DNA): TGTGCCAGCAGTACGACGGGACAGGGATGGGCAGATACGCAGTATTTT. Its translation is CASSTTGQGWADTQYF.

The chain carries TRBV2 and TRBJ1-6; TRBD1 matches 10 bases. The germline V gene has CDR1 SNHLY and CDR2 FYNNEI. CDR3 length: 12 residues. The ends lost 6 bases at V and 11 bases at J; junction bases unmatched: 1. As DNA, the CDR3 is TGTGCCAGCAGGGACAGGGGGGCACCCCTCCACTTT. This gives the protein CASRDRGAPLHF.

This chain joins TRBV5-1 and TRBJ1-6; D not resolved. Germline CDR1 SGHRS, CDR2 YFSETQ. The CDR3 runs to 14 residues. The germline V and J ends were trimmed by 4 bases and 7 bases, with 12 bases remaining between them. The CDR3 coding sequence is TGCGCCAGCAGCCCCGGGCCCCGCAATTCACCCCTCCACTTT. It is translated as CASSPGPRNSPLHF.

The chain couples TRBV7-2 to TRBJ2-3; D possibly corresponds to TRBD2 (6 bases). This CDR3 region has 16 residues. The V end lost 4 bases, the J end lost 0 bases, and 14 bases lay between the germline ends. Germline V gene lookup returns CDR1 SGHTA and CDR2 FQGNSA. CDR3 nucleotide sequence: TGTGCCAGCAGCTCCGGGTGGGCGGGGAGCACAGATACGCAGTATTTT. Translating it yields CASSSGWAGSTDTQYF.

This clone was seen only once. This chain links TRBV15 with TRBJ2-3, with 9 nucleotides matching TRBD2. The germline V gene has CDR1 LNHNV and CDR2 YYDKDF (reference sequence). V was clipped by 8 bases and J by 3 bases; unmatched bases: 6. The CDR3 covers 14 residues. CDR3 protein: CATLAGEVTDTQYF. CDR3 bases: TGTGCCACCTTAGCGGGAGAGGTGACAGATACGCAGTATTTT.

The chain is built from TRBV6-1 and TRBJ2-5; D is perhaps TRBD2 (5 bases). Germline V gene data show CDR1 as MNHNS and CDR2 as SASEGT. The length of the CDR3 is 13 residues. Between the trimmed V and J ends, which lost 3 bases and 5 bases, there was a span of 10 bases. In DNA form, the CDR3 reads TGTGCCAGCAGTGACCCTAGCAGGGAGACCCAGTACTTC. This encodes CASSDPSRETQYF.

CDR3 in DNA: TGTGCCAGCACCCAAGGCGGGACGGTCTATGGCTACACCTTC. Protein product: CASTQGGTVYGYTF. The chain uses TRBV7-9 and TRBJ1-2, with D possibly being TRBD1 (5 bases). Trimming left V 7 bases short and J 4 bases short, with 16 bases between. There are 14 residues in the CDR3. CDR1 SEHNR and CDR2 FQNEAQ come from the germline V gene (reference sequence).

J is TRBJ2-3 and V is TRBV6-7; 8 nucleotides line up with TRBD2. TRBV6-7 is identified as an open reading frame with a role that is uncertain. The CDR3 spans 16 residues. Trimming took 8 bases from V and 4 from J; bases not matched to a gene: 14. CDR3 sequence reads: CASARGGIRDADTQYF. CDR3 in DNA: TGTGCCAGCGCCCGGGGGGGGATAAGAGATGCAGATACGCAGTATTTT.

This clone has just one count. The chain combines TRBV7-9 with TRBJ1-2; 9 bases are a match to TRBD1. This CDR3 is built from 16 residues. The V segment lost 4 bases and the J segment 6 bases; nucleotides outside the gene matches: 12. Germline V CDR1 and CDR2: SEHNR, FQNEAQ (reference sequence). The CDR3 region is CASSWTRDRAGDGYTF. In DNA form, the CDR3 reads TGTGCCAGCAGCTGGACAAGGGACAGGGCGGGGGATGGCTACACCTTC.

This chain links TRBV7-2 with TRBJ1-2; tentatively, D is TRBD1 (5 bases). V was cut by 2 bases and J by 6 bases, with 13 bases left in between. Germline assignment: CDR1 SGHTA and CDR2 FQGNSA. The CDR3 consists of 14 residues. CDR3 protein: CASSLTPGWNGYTF. CDR3 nucleotides: TGTGCCAGCAGCTTAACTCCAGGGTGGAATGGCTACACCTTC. Combining the CDR3 with reference TRBV7-2 and TRBJ1-2 gives the whole variable domain GAGVSQSPSNKVTEKGKDVELRCDPISGHTALYWYRQSLGQGLEFLIYFQGNSAPDKSGLPSDRFSAERTGGSVSTLTIQRTQQEDSAVYLCASSLTPGWNGYTFGSGTRLTVV.

This sequence joins TRBV13 and TRBJ2-3; TRBD2 matches at 9 bases. The trim removed 5 bases at V and 4 bases at J, leaving 16 bases unmatched. The CDR3 contains 18 residues. Germline lookup yields CDR1 PRHDT and CDR2 FYEKMQ (reference sequence). CDR3 nucleotide sequence: TGTGCCAGCAGCGCGCTCGCTGGGGAGGGACTAGCCTCAGATACGCAGTATTTT. Translating it yields CASSALAGEGLASDTQYF.

V gene TRBV29-1 combines with J gene TRBJ1-2, with a tentative D call TRBD1 (5 bases). With 7 bases removed from V and 1 base from J, the gap between germline ends came to 13 bases. Germline loops: CDR1 SQVTM, CDR2 ANQGSEA. This CDR3 region has 13 residues. CDR3 in DNA: TGCAGCGCGCGAGGGGCCTATAACTATGGCTACACCTTC. Its translation: CSARGAYNYGYTF.

A note on this clone: This specimen includes other DNA sequences encoding the same CDR3. The chain links TRBV7-3 to TRBJ2-1; D gene ambiguous. V was pared by 2 bases and J by 0 bases, with 8 bases between. The CDR3 totals 15 residues. CDR1 SGHTA and CDR2 FQGTGA come from the germline V gene. CDR3 nucleotide sequence: TGTGCCAGCAGCTTACTCGGTAGCTCCTACAATGAGCAGTTCTTC. Translation: CASSLLGSSYNEQFF.

This clone showed up just once. This rearrangement joins TRBV5-1 to TRBJ2-1; D perhaps matches TRBD2 (5 bases). The CDR3 spans 15 residues. The germline V and J ends were trimmed by 2 bases and 0 bases, with 9 bases remaining between them. Germline-derived CDR1 and CDR2 are SGHRS and YFSETQ. CDR3 protein: CASSLTGSSYNEQFF. Here the CDR3 DNA reads TGCGCCAGCAGCTTAACGGGGAGCTCCTACAATGAGCAGTTCTTC. Complete variable domain (other parts from reference TRBV5-1 and TRBJ2-1): KAGVTQTPRYLIKTRGQQVTLSCSPISGHRSVSWYQQTPGQGLQFLFEYFSETQRNKGNFPGRFSGRQFSNSRSEMNVSTLELGDSALYLCASSLTGSSYNEQFFGPGTRLTVL.

J is TRBJ2-3 and V is TRBV7-2; D is unresolved. The germline gives CDR1 SGHTA, CDR2 FQGNSA. This CDR3 has 15 amino acids. Trimming took 5 bases from V and 0 from J, leaving 12 bases between them. The CDR3 coding sequence is TGTGCCAGCAGCGACCAGAGCCGCAGCACAGATACGCAGTATTTT. Residues: CASSDQSRSTDTQYF.

This clone was seen just once. The gene calls are TRBV2 and TRBJ1-5; perhaps TRBD1 as D (6 bases). Trimming took 4 bases from V and 1 from J, leaving 17 bases between them. This CDR3 is 17 amino acids long. Germline V CDR1 and CDR2: SNHLY, FYNNEI. CDR3 residues: CASSVEAGQLSNQPQHF. The CDR3 DNA sequence: TGTGCCAGCAGTGTTGAGGCGGGACAACTGAGCAATCAGCCCCAGCATTTT.

The V gene is TRBV18, the J gene TRBJ2-2, with TRBD1 matching over 8 bases. Germline V gives CDR1 KGHSH, CDR2 LQKENI. This CDR3 contains 17 residues. V shed 3 bases, J shed 3 bases, and the junction held 9 bases outside the gene matches. The CDR3 loop is CASSPRAGGADTGELFF. The DNA for the CDR3 is TGTGCCAGCTCACCCCGGGCAGGGGGCGCGGACACCGGGGAGCTGTTTTTT.

The rearrangement joins TRBV19 to TRBJ1-5; the match to TRBD1 covers 7 bases. This CDR3 has 19 residues. Unmatched junction bases numbered 16, after V lost 4 bases and J lost 1 base. Per the germline V gene, CDR1 is LNHDA and CDR2 is SQIVND (reference sequence). Here the CDR3 DNA reads TGTGCCAGTAGTACTCCGTGGGAGAGGGGGCTCTTGAGCAATCAGCCCCAGCATTTT. Protein product: CASSTPWERGLLSNQPQHF.